This T cell receptor beta chain originates from a study of CD8+ T cells in alopecia areata. About the research overall: Those patients who were treated received oral tofacitinib, which was given at 5 to 10 mg twice daily for moderate-to-severe alopecia areata. Study-wide points: Scalp sequencing captures resident alphabeta T cells of normal skin too. Persistence during tofacitinib was seen for many expanded lesional clones in scalp and blood.

Reverse transcription of extracted RNA yielded cDNA, which provided the sequencing template. Method: immunoSEQ multiplex PCR; TCRdb's copy keeps in-frame clones and lacks some. The sample lists about 200,000 clones; 58% were seen once. As to this clone: No antigen is known for it.

Germline V gene sequence: CDR1 GTSNPN, CDR2 SVGIG (reference sequence). The V and J ends lost 8 bases and 5 bases, in that order; junction bases with no gene match: 6. The CDR3 is 12 amino acids. Specified treatment: oral pan-JAK inhibitor, 5-10 mg twice daily. This sample comprised CD4+ T cells sorted from blood, obtained at week 24, from a patient treated with tofacitinib. The chain carries TRBV30 and TRBJ1-2, with 9 nucleotides matching TRBD1. This clonotype was obtained from a human donor with alopecia areata. Written as DNA, the CDR3 is TGTGCCCGGGACAGGGTAGAGTATGGCTACACCTTC. Its translation: CARDRVEYGYTF.